These 9 T cell receptor beta chains were sequenced from one sample in a study of breast tumors, draining lymph nodes, adjacent tissues. Samples came from axillary lymph nodes draining the breast cancer. Each CDR3 protein is one row after TCRdb ran MiXCR on the multiplex PCR reads. Of roughly 120,000 distinct CDR3 sequences listed, about 20% are singletons. What was sequenced was axillary lymph node tissue. The receptors here all came from a female donor with breast cancer. Some clones in this sample may be carry-over from other donors' samples.

This clonotype was counted ten times or more. In DNA, the CDR3 is TGTGCCAGCAGCCTAGACGGAGCGGGGCCCCAGCATTTT. This gives the protein CASSLDGAGPQHF. The chain couples TRBV5-6 to TRBJ1-5; D uncertain. V lost 4 bases and J lost 9, with 14 bases in between. This CDR3 is built from 13 residues. Germline CDR1 is SGHDT and CDR2 is YYEEEE.

As for this clonotype: This may come from a read error, since a much larger clone is one base off. The chain joins TRBV5-1 to TRBJ2-1; TRBD2 matches at 16 bases. This CDR3 has 18 amino acids. Germline lookup yields CDR1 SGHRS and CDR2 YFSETQ. V lost 7 bases and J lost 7; bases outside the gene matches: 14. DNA for the CDR3: TGCGCCAGCGGCGCGGGGGGGACTAGCGGGAGGGCCGGTAATGAGCAGTTCTTC. Translating it yields CASGAGGTSGRAGNEQFF.

Many counts were recorded for this clonotype. This chain connects TRBV20-1 to TRBJ2-5; D is uncertain. V dropped 0 bases and J dropped 5 bases, with 10 bases sitting between them. The CDR3 runs 13 residues. Per germline, CDR1 DFQATT and CDR2 SNEGSKA (reference sequence). The CDR3 region has the DNA TGCAGTGCTAGAGAAGTTGCGAGGGAGACCCAGTACTTC. This translates into CSAREVARETQYF.

To note about this clonotype: Since a much larger clone is just one base distant, this may be a read error. V and J are TRBV5-1 and TRBJ2-5; 9 bases match TRBD2. CDR1 is SGHRS, CDR2 YFSETQ, per germline. The CDR3 is made up of 15 amino acids. CDR3 nucleotide sequence: TGCGCCAGCAGCTCCGGGACTAGCATCTTAGAGACCCGGTACTTC. This sequence encodes CASSSGTSILETRYF. The complete variable domain, with remaining parts taken from reference TRBV5-1 and TRBJ2-5, reads KAGVTQTPRYLIKTRGQQVTLSCSPISGHRSVSWYQQTPGQGLQFLFEYFSETQRNKGNFPGRFSGRQFSNSRSEMNVSTLELGDSALYLCASSSGTSILETRYFGPGTRLLVL.

In its sample, this clonotype was seen many times. V gene TRBV20-1 combines with J gene TRBJ2-1, with 10 bases aligning to TRBD2. V dropped 3 bases and J dropped 8; count of bases not matched to a gene: 7. CDR1 and CDR2 from the germline V gene are DFQATT and SNEGSKA (reference sequence). The CDR3 has 14 residues. CDR3 loop: CSASASGSRDEQFF. CDR3 bases: TGCAGTGCTAGTGCTAGCGGGAGTAGGGATGAGCAGTTCTTC.

This clonotype showed up many times. The rearrangement joins TRBV6-1 to TRBJ1-6; D is unresolved. Germline CDR1 reads MNHNS; CDR2 reads SASEGT. The V gene lost 6 bases and the J gene lost 0 bases, with 9 bases spanning the gap. CDR3 length: 15 residues. CDR3 DNA: TGTGCCAGCAGGGTACAAAGCTCCTATAATTCACCCCTCCACTTT. It yields the protein CASRVQSSYNSPLHF.

The V gene is TRBV5-1, the J gene TRBJ2-4; 7 bases align to TRBD1. Germline assignment: CDR1 SGHRS and CDR2 YFSETQ. With V trimmed by 4 bases and J by 2 bases, 3 bases remained unmatched. This CDR3 is 14 amino acids long. CDR3 region: CASSPTGPKNIQYF. CDR3 nucleotides: TGCGCCAGCAGCCCGACAGGGCCCAAAAACATTCAGTACTTC.

This clonotype was detected ten times or more. The V gene is TRBV4-2, the J gene TRBJ2-1; tentatively, D is TRBD2 (6 bases). The V gene lost 3 bases and the J gene lost 6 bases, with 15 bases spanning the gap. Germline-derived CDR1 and CDR2 are LGHNA and YNFKEQ. The CDR3 spans 15 residues. The CDR3 region is CASSQRDPVVNEQFF. CDR3 in DNA: TGTGCCAGCAGCCAGCGGGACCCTGTCGTCAATGAGCAGTTCTTC.

This clonotype showed up many times. The V gene is TRBV6-6, the J gene TRBJ2-3; unclear D gene. Germline lookup yields CDR1 MNHNY and CDR2 SVGAGI (reference sequence). CDR3 length: 12 residues. Deletions cut 2 bases from V and 3 bases from J, with 3 bases between. CDR3 nucleotides: TGTGCCAGCAGTTACGGAACAGATACGCAGTATTTT. Protein sequence: CASSYGTDTQYF.